This T cell receptor beta chain was captured in a study of shared clonotypes between healthy human individuals. The table came from immunoSEQ multiplex PCR; TCRdb's copy has only in-frame clones and leaves some out. In the table there are more than 2,000,000 clones, 93% of which are singletons. This CDR3 region has 15 residues. With V trimmed by 3 bases and J by 5 bases, 10 bases remained unmatched. Germline values: CDR1 LNHDA, CDR2 SQIVND (reference sequence). This sequence joins TRBV19 and TRBJ2-7; TRBD1 agrees at 7 bases. The sample consisted of naive CD4+ T cells from PBMCs. Subset described: CD45RA+ positively selected. The TCR comes from a man younger than 35 in good health. Some clones in this sample may be carry-over from other donors' samples. The CDR3 here is CASSILGQVVHEQYF. The CDR3 nucleotides read TGTGCCAGTAGTATCCTAGGACAGGTTGTCCACGAGCAGTACTTC.